This TCR beta chain originates from a study of T-cell memory formation after mild COVID-19. The CDR3 totals 18 residues. V shed 5 bases and J shed 0 bases, with 17 bases lying between them. From germline, CDR1 is SGHTA and CDR2 FQGNSA. Study observations and caveats: CD4+ contracting clones lay mainly in CM and EM, CD8+ ones in EMRA.

In its sample, this clonotype was seen a few times. The target antigen is unknown. Constant-segment-primed 5'RACE gave TCR alpha and TCR beta cDNA libraries with sample barcodes and UMIs. Each CDR3 protein is one row after TCRdb ran MiXCR on the 5' RACE reads. The sample yields about 400,000 distinct CDR3 sequences, under 25% seen once. Specimen: PBMCs or a T cell subset sorted from them (not recorded which). The clonotype comes from an adult woman who had mild COVID-19 (a few samples of this study predate the infection). Cell type and time point are not known. V and J are TRBV7-2 and TRBJ1-6; D gene ambiguous. In nucleotides, the CDR3 is TGTGCCAGCAGCCAGAGCGCCACAGAGAGCTCCTATAATTCACCCCTCCACTTT. This codes for CASSQSATESSYNSPLHF.